Shown below are 27 T cell receptor beta chains from a single sample sequenced in a study of patients and donors after allogeneic stem cell transplantation. TCRdb reprocessed the RT-PCR reads via MiXCR and lists one record per CDR3 protein. The table lists about 960,000 distinct CDR3 sequences, over 15% of them singletons. The sequencing sample was made of blood, either unsorted or a sorted T cell fraction (not recorded which). These receptors all stem from a human donor who was either an allogeneic HSCT recipient or a stem cell or donor lymphocyte infusion donor (not recorded which). It is not recorded whose cells these are; they may come from a transplant donor.

The V call is TRBV20-1, the J call TRBJ2-6; the D is unclear. With 0 bases removed from V and 4 bases from J, the gap between germline ends came to 10 bases. The length of the CDR3 is 15 residues. Germline V gene lookup returns CDR1 DFQATT and CDR2 SNEGSKA (reference sequence). Here the CDR3 reads CSARDEVLGANVLTF. In DNA form, the CDR3 reads TGCAGTGCTAGAGATGAGGTACTCGGGGCCAACGTCCTGACTTTC.

V gene TRBV20-1 combines with J gene TRBJ2-1; D ambiguous. CDR1 and CDR2 (germline): DFQATT, SNEGSKA (reference sequence). This CDR3 is 13 amino acids long. V was trimmed by 3 bases and J by 4 bases, leaving 10 bases between them. CDR3 coding DNA: TGCAGTGCTAGGATCGGCTCTTACAATGAGCAGTTCTTC. This encodes CSARIGSYNEQFF.

This rearrangement joins TRBV5-1 to TRBJ2-2; TRBD1 agrees at 12 bases. The germline V gene has CDR1 SGHRS and CDR2 YFSETQ. The CDR3 consists of 16 residues. The trim removed 3 bases at V and 6 bases at J, leaving 6 bases unmatched. The CDR3 loop is CASSSGTGGSAGELFF. As DNA, the CDR3 is TGCGCCAGCAGCTCCGGGACAGGGGGCTCGGCCGGGGAGCTGTTTTTT.

This chain links TRBV5-1 with TRBJ1-4; D not certain. Trimming took 3 bases from V and 8 from J, leaving 20 bases between them. The V gene's germline CDR1 is SGHRS and CDR2 YFSETQ. This CDR3 contains 16 residues. The CDR3 loop is CASSWESQDPGEKLFF. CDR3 DNA: TGCGCCAGCAGCTGGGAAAGTCAGGATCCAGGCGAAAAACTGTTTTTT.

This clonotype was detected only a few times. The chain links TRBV19 to TRBJ2-1, with D perhaps TRBD2 (6 bases). Trimming left V 7 bases short and J 5 bases short, with 18 bases between. The CDR3 is 15 amino acids. From germline, CDR1 is LNHDA and CDR2 SQIVND (reference sequence). As DNA, the CDR3 is TGTGCCAGTACCCTACGGGGGAAAGGGGACAATGAGCAGTTCTTC. Protein sequence: CASTLRGKGDNEQFF.

The CDR3 loop is CSARVVGTAGEQYF. The CDR3 region has the DNA TGCAGTGCTAGAGTAGTAGGGACCGCGGGGGAGCAGTACTTC. The chain has TRBV20-1 and TRBJ2-7, with a tentative D call TRBD2 (6 bases). Trimming took 1 base from V and 7 from J, leaving 17 bases between them. Germline V gene data show CDR1 as DFQATT and CDR2 as SNEGSKA (reference sequence). The length of the CDR3 is 14 residues.

J is TRBJ2-3 and V is TRBV6-1; D call uncertain. V was clipped by 7 bases and J by 3 bases, with 20 bases between them. The CDR3 sequence is 16 residues long. From germline, CDR1 is MNHNS and CDR2 SASEGT. CDR3 DNA sequence: TGTGCCAGCAACCGCCGGCGGTCGCTTAGGACAGATACGCAGTATTTT. Protein: CASNRRRSLRTDTQYF.

This clonotype appeared a few times. J is TRBJ1-2 and V is TRBV12-3 or TRBV12-4; TRBD1 matches 7 bases. This CDR3 spans 11 amino acids. With 6 bases clipped from V and 7 bases from J, the junction kept 2 bases outside the gene matches. CDR3 amino acids: CASRNRGGYTF. The CDR3 DNA is TGTGCCAGCAGGAACAGGGGTGGCTACACCTTC.

The chain carries TRBV4-2 and TRBJ2-6, with a tentative D call TRBD1 (6 bases). Germline V gives CDR1 LGHNA, CDR2 YNFKEQ. This CDR3 region has 18 residues. Between the trimmed V and J ends, which lost 6 bases and 0 bases, there was a span of 18 bases. The chain's CDR3 is CASRLKGGQLSGANVLTF. The CDR3 DNA follows: TGTGCCAGCAGACTCAAGGGCGGACAGCTCTCTGGGGCCAACGTCCTGACTTTC.

This clonotype showed up just a few times. The V gene is TRBV6-6, the J gene TRBJ2-7, with D possibly being TRBD2 (6 bases). The germline V and J ends were trimmed by 8 bases and 0 bases, with 11 bases remaining between them. Germline V gives CDR1 MNHNY, CDR2 SVGAGI (reference sequence). The CDR3 totals 13 residues. The CDR3 nucleotides are TGTGCCAGCCGGACTATCCCCTCCTACGAGCAGTACTTC. This translates into CASRTIPSYEQYF.

V is TRBV7-9 and J is TRBJ1-3; 8 positions match TRBD1. The CDR3 has 12 amino acids. V was clipped by 10 bases and J by 3 bases; unmatched bases: 2. Per the germline V gene, CDR1 is SEHNR and CDR2 is FQNEAQ (reference sequence). The CDR3 is CATRGLGNTIYF. CDR3 bases: TGTGCCACCAGGGGGCTTGGAAACACCATATATTTT.

CDR3 DNA: TGTGCCAGCAGCGACCGGGACTCCGAAGAGACCCAGTACTTC. As protein: CASSDRDSEETQYF. This rearrangement joins TRBV2 to TRBJ2-5; the D gene is possibly TRBD2 (6 bases). From germline, CDR1 is SNHLY and CDR2 FYNNEI. The ends were cut back, 6 bases at V and 3 bases at J, with 14 bases in the middle. The CDR3 length is 14 residues.

At least ten counts were recorded for this clonotype. The CDR3 loop is CASSSYDRDGYTF. CDR3 DNA sequence: TGTGCCAGCAGTTCCTATGACAGGGACGGCTACACCTTC. This chain uses TRBV12-3 or TRBV12-4 with TRBJ1-2; 7 bases align to TRBD1. This CDR3 comprises 13 residues. After removal of 4 bases from V and 8 bases from J, the junction contained 7 bases not matched to a gene.

This clonotype was seen a few times. This chain connects TRBV5-1 to TRBJ1-2; 7 positions match TRBD1. This CDR3 has 15 residues. From germline, CDR1 is SGHRS and CDR2 YFSETQ. V shed 0 bases and J 2 bases; nucleotides not matched to a gene: 4. The CDR3 DNA is TGCGCCAGCAGCTTGGAGGGACAGCTCAACTATGGCTACACCTTC. Amino acids: CASSLEGQLNYGYTF.

This clonotype was counted between two and nine times. V and J are TRBV4-2 and TRBJ2-6; D may be TRBD1 or TRBD2 (5 bases each). V lost 0 bases and J 2 bases, leaving 8 bases between the germline ends. CDR3 length: 16 residues. Germline V lookup: CDR1 LGHNA, CDR2 YNFKEQ. The CDR3 is CASSQDLGAGANVLTF. CDR3 nucleotide sequence: TGTGCCAGCAGCCAAGATTTGGGGGCTGGGGCCAACGTCCTGACTTTC.

There are a few counts of this clonotype. The rearrangement uses TRBV6-6 and TRBJ2-1; D is undetermined. Trimming pared 0 bases from V and 9 bases from J, leaving 9 bases between. Germline-derived CDR1 and CDR2 are MNHNY and SVGAGI (reference sequence). The CDR3 spans 13 residues. The CDR3 spells CASSYSSRREQFF. The CDR3 DNA is TGTGCCAGCAGTTACTCTTCTAGACGTGAGCAGTTCTTC.

The rearrangement joins TRBV6-2 or TRBV6-3 to TRBJ2-7; the match to TRBD2 covers 10 bases. Germline lookup yields CDR1 MNHEY and CDR2 SVGEGT. V gave up 7 bases and J gave up 3 bases; unmatched junction bases: 9. This CDR3 contains 15 residues. The CDR3 protein is CASKTSGIVFYEQYF. In nucleotides, the CDR3 is TGTGCCAGCAAAACTAGCGGGATCGTGTTCTACGAGCAGTACTTC.

The sample holds a few counts of this clonotype. The chain couples TRBV27 to TRBJ1-6; D is uncertain. The CDR3 extends over 13 amino acids. The germline V and J ends were trimmed by 3 bases and 9 bases, with 9 bases remaining between them. CDR1 and CDR2 from the germline V gene are MNHEY and SMNVEV (reference sequence). CDR3 DNA: TGTGCCAGCAGTTTGAGTTTCGGTTCACCCCTCCACTTT. Protein sequence: CASSLSFGSPLHF.

This clonotype was observed a few times. This sequence joins TRBV12-3 or TRBV12-4 and TRBJ2-3; TRBD2 matches at 11 bases. The CDR3 is 16 residues long. The V and J ends lost 4 bases and 4 bases, in that order; junction bases with no gene match: 7. The CDR3 loop is CASSSKLAGDADTQYF. CDR3 DNA sequence: TGTGCCAGCAGTTCCAAACTAGCGGGGGATGCAGATACGCAGTATTTT.

This clonotype was observed a few times. Written as DNA, the CDR3 is TGTGCCAGCAGCCCCATGGGGGACAGGGGAACAGGCGAGCAGTACTTC. Amino acid sequence: CASSPMGDRGTGEQYF. The chain links TRBV7-6 to TRBJ2-7, with 10 nucleotides matching TRBD1. The CDR3 has 16 residues. Germline V gene sequence: CDR1 SGHVS, CDR2 FNYEAQ. Losses at the gene ends were 5 bases for V and 6 bases for J; bases not matched to a gene: 13.

The chain has TRBV20-1 and TRBJ2-2; 9 bases line up with TRBD2. This CDR3 has 17 residues. Germline CDR1 reads DFQATT; CDR2 reads SNEGSKA (reference sequence). With 0 bases clipped from V and 3 bases from J, the junction kept 8 bases outside the gene matches. The CDR3: CSARDRWRGGYTGELFF. Here the CDR3 DNA reads TGCAGTGCTAGAGATAGGTGGCGGGGGGGTTACACCGGGGAGCTGTTTTTT.

The gene calls are TRBV5-6 and TRBJ2-6; D possibly matches TRBD1 or TRBD2 (5 bases each). Trimming shortened V by 6 bases and J by 2 bases, and 12 bases separated the two germline ends. This CDR3 has 15 amino acids. Germline loops: CDR1 SGHDT, CDR2 YYEEEE. The CDR3 protein is CASTWGLTGANVLTF. DNA for the CDR3: TGTGCCAGCACCTGGGGGTTAACTGGGGCCAACGTCCTGACTTTC.

This clonotype was picked up a small number of times. The genes are TRBV10-3 and TRBJ2-5, with 10 bases fitting TRBD2. The CDR3 sequence is 14 residues long. Germline lookup yields CDR1 ENHRY and CDR2 SYGVKD. Trimming at V came to 9 bases and at J to 5 bases, leaving 9 bases not matched to a gene. CDR3 protein: CAIGPAGGHETQYF. The CDR3 nucleotides read TGTGCCATAGGGCCAGCGGGAGGGCACGAGACCCAGTACTTC.

The rearrangement uses TRBV7-9 and TRBJ1-1; TRBD1 aligns across 9 bases. Germline CDR1 SEHNR, CDR2 FQNEAQ (reference sequence). CDR3 length: 15 residues. V lost 5 bases, J lost 5 bases, and 9 bases stayed unmatched. The CDR3 reads CASSVSPTGGTEAFF. As DNA, the CDR3 is TGTGCCAGCAGCGTATCCCCGACAGGGGGGACTGAAGCTTTCTTT.

This clonotype was picked up many times. The rearrangement joins TRBV29-1 to TRBJ2-2, with D tentatively TRBD2 (5 bases). This CDR3 comprises 13 residues. Trimming pared 7 bases from V and 3 bases from J, leaving 12 bases between. CDR1 SQVTM and CDR2 ANQGSEA come from the germline V gene. The CDR3 loop is CSAFEGDTGELFF. The CDR3 region has the DNA TGCAGCGCTTTCGAGGGCGACACCGGGGAGCTGTTTTTT.

This chain uses TRBV5-1 with TRBJ2-4; D perhaps matches TRBD1 (6 bases). CDR3 length equals 17 residues. V was shortened by 3 bases and J by 1 base, with 17 bases between the two germline ends. Per the germline V gene, CDR1 is SGHRS and CDR2 is YFSETQ. The CDR3 sequence is CASSSIGGSGAKNIQYF. The CDR3 DNA follows: TGCGCCAGCAGCTCGATAGGGGGTAGTGGGGCCAAAAACATTCAGTACTTC.

The chain is built from TRBV9 and TRBJ1-2, with D unclear. The CDR3 is made up of 14 amino acids. Per germline, CDR1 SGDLS and CDR2 YYNGEE. V lost 0 bases and J 4 bases, leaving 10 bases between the germline ends. The CDR3 protein is CASSVANGAYGYTF. CDR3 coding DNA: TGTGCCAGCAGCGTAGCAAACGGCGCCTATGGCTACACCTTC.